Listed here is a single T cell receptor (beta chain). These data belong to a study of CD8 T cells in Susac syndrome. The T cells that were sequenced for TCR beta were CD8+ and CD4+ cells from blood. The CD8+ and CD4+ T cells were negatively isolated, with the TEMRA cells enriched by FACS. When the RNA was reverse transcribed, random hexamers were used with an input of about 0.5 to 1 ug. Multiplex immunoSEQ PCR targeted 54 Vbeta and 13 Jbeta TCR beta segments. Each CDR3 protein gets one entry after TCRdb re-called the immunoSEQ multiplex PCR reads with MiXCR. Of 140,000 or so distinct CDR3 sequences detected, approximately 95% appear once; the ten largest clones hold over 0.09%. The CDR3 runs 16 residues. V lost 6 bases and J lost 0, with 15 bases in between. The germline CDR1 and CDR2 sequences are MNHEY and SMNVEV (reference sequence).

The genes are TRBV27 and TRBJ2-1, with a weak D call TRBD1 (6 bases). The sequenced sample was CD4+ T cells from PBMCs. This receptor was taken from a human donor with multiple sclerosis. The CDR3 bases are TGTGCCAGCAGACCCCAGGGGCTAAGCTCCTACAATGAGCAGTTCTTC. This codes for CASRPQGLSSYNEQFF.